A single sample gave rise to the 15 T cell receptor beta chains below, sequenced in a study of monozygotic twins with inflammatory bowel disease. From its re-call of the 5' RACE reads, TCRdb lists each CDR3 protein once, without DNA. This repertoire comprises roughly 300,000 distinct CDR3 sequences; its ten largest clones make up approximately 5.4%. The material sequenced was blood. Receptor source: a human donor with ulcerative colitis or Crohn's disease, or a healthy co-twin of an affected twin (not recorded which).

V and J are TRBV27 and TRBJ2-7. This CDR3 is built from 12 residues. Germline lookup yields CDR1 MNHEY and CDR2 SMNVEV (reference sequence). The CDR3 here is CASRGPTLEQYF.

This sequence joins TRBV2 and TRBJ2-2; the TRBD2 assignment by TCRdb is unverifiable without DNA. Germline V gives CDR1 SNHLY, CDR2 FYNNEI. CDR3 length: 15 amino acids. The CDR3 reads CASSERSGGSGELFF.

The chain recombines TRBV5-1 with TRBJ2-1. The CDR3 spans 14 residues. CDR1 SGHRS and CDR2 YFSETQ come from the germline V gene. The CDR3 reads CASSLVVSGGEQFF. The full variable domain, rest sourced from reference TRBV5-1 and TRBJ2-1, is KAGVTQTPRYLIKTRGQQVTLSCSPISGHRSVSWYQQTPGQGLQFLFEYFSETQRNKGNFPGRFSGRQFSNSRSEMNVSTLELGDSALYLCASSLVVSGGEQFFGPGTRLTVL.

The chain joins TRBV20-1 to TRBJ2-1; TCRdb's D call of TRBD2 is untestable without DNA. The CDR3 is 11 amino acids. Germline V gene data show CDR1 as DFQATT and CDR2 as SNEGSKA (reference sequence). CDR3 loop: CSAGSFNEQFF.

The CDR3 sequence: CASSTGGAEAFF. The V call is TRBV12-3 or TRBV12-4, the J call TRBJ1-1; TCRdb selects TRBD1, and the lack of DNA leaves this call unchecked. This CDR3 is built from 12 residues.

The V and J genes are TRBV11-1 and TRBJ1-6. The CDR3 has 18 residues. CDR1 is SGHAT, CDR2 FQDESV, per germline (reference sequence). CDR3 amino acids: CASSSAFQSSAHNSPLHF.

This chain connects TRBV5-1 to TRBJ1-3; TCRdb lists TRBD1, though no DNA is available to test this call. The germline gives CDR1 SGHRS, CDR2 YFSETQ. The CDR3 loop spans 15 amino acids. The CDR3 reads CASSGTGGVGNTIYF.

The chain has TRBV14 and TRBJ1-4. Germline V gene sequence: CDR1 SGHDN, CDR2 FVKESK. The CDR3 totals 15 residues. CDR3 protein: CASSQVRTANEKLFF.

V gene TRBV18 combines with J gene TRBJ1-2; the D gene TCRdb calls, TRBD1, cannot be checked with no DNA. CDR1 and CDR2 from the germline V gene are KGHSH and LQKENI. The CDR3 covers 14 residues. CDR3 loop: CASSPDLGVRGYTF. Full variable domain (outside the CDR3, taken from reference TRBV18 and TRBJ1-2): NAGVMQNPRHLVRRRGQEARLRCSPMKGHSHVYWYRQLPEEGLKFMVYLQKENIIDESGMPKERFSAEFPKEGPSILRIQQVVRGDSAAYFCASSPDLGVRGYTFGSGTRLTVV.

V and J are TRBV7-2 and TRBJ1-1; TCRdb picks TRBD1, but there is no DNA to check that call. There are 15 residues in the CDR3. Germline V gene lookup returns CDR1 SGHTA and CDR2 FQGNSA. CDR3: CASRTQGYQNTEAFF.

The V call is TRBV18, the J call TRBJ2-5. Looked up from germline, CDR1 is KGHSH and CDR2 is LQKENI. The CDR3 extends over 14 amino acids. This chain's CDR3 is CASSPRTEQETQYF.

The V and J genes are TRBV5-4 and TRBJ1-3. This CDR3 is built from 16 residues. Per the germline V gene, CDR1 is SGHNT and CDR2 is YYREEE (reference sequence). Here the CDR3 reads CASSLGRTGSGNTIYF.

V usage is TRBV28 and J usage is TRBJ1-4; TCRdb outputs TRBD1, but without DNA this stays unchecked. Germline-derived CDR1 and CDR2 are MDHEN and SYDVKM. CDR3 length equals 14 residues. CDR3: CASSWHRLSEKLFF.

The rearrangement uses TRBV5-1 and TRBJ2-5; the TRBD1 assignment by TCRdb is unverifiable without DNA. This CDR3 has 13 amino acids. Per the germline V gene, CDR1 is SGHRS and CDR2 is YFSETQ. The CDR3 region is CASRYRGLETQYF.

This rearrangement joins TRBV28 to TRBJ2-2; TCRdb reports TRBD1, a call that lacks DNA to check it against. Germline V gene data show CDR1 as MDHEN and CDR2 as SYDVKM. The CDR3 length is 14 residues. This CDR3 is CASTPGQGTGELFF.